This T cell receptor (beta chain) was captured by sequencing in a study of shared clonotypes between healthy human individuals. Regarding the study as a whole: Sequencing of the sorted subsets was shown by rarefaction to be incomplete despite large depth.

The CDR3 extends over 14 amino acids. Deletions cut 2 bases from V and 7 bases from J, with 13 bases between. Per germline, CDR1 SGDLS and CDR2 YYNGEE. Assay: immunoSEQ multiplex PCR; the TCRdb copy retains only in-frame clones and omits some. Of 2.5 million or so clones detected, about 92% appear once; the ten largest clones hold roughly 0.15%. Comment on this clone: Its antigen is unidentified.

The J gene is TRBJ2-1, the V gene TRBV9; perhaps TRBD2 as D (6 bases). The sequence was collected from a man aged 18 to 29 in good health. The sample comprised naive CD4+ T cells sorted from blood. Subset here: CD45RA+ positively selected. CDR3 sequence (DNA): TGTGCCAGCAGCGTCGGGACTTTGGGGAATGAGCAGTTCTTC. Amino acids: CASSVGTLGNEQFF.